The 29 T cell receptor beta chains listed next were all sequenced from one sample in a study of early T cells in non-severe SARS-CoV-2 infection. One entry per CDR3 protein results from TCRdb running MiXCR on the 5' RACE reads. Of more than 20,000 distinct CDR3 sequences in the sample, roughly 4% were seen once. The sequenced material came from whole blood. These receptors all stem from an adult who was a healthcare worker with PCR-confirmed SARS-CoV-2 infection or an uninfected control (not recorded which).

This clonotype was found many times. V is TRBV12-3 or TRBV12-4 and J is TRBJ2-3; D is unresolved. Trimming took off 6 bases at V and 0 bases at J, with 13 bases between the two ends. The CDR3 extends over 15 amino acids. CDR3 sequence (DNA): TGTGCCAGCAGCCAGAAAACGACTAGCACAGATACGCAGTATTTT. It yields the protein CASSQKTTSTDTQYF.

The chain has TRBV5-1 and TRBJ1-5; 8 nucleotides line up with TRBD1. The CDR3 spans 14 residues. Losses at the gene ends were 4 bases for V and 2 bases for J; bases not matched to a gene: 2. Germline CDR1 SGHRS, CDR2 YFSETQ. The CDR3 region is CASSPGQGNQPQHF. CDR3 bases: TGCGCCAGCAGCCCGGGACAGGGCAATCAGCCCCAGCATTTT.

This clonotype was recorded many times. Here the CDR3 DNA reads TGCGCCAGCAGCCAGAACTTACCTTCCTACGAGCAGTACTTC. The encoded protein is CASSQNLPSYEQYF. The J gene is TRBJ2-7, the V gene TRBV4-1; D is unclear. The CDR3 extends over 14 amino acids. Germline CDR1 reads MGHRA; CDR2 reads YSYEKL. V shed 3 bases and J shed 1 base, with 10 bases lying between them.

In this sample, this clonotype turned up many times. The CDR3 DNA reads TGTGCCAGCAGCTTGGACTGGCAGCAGTTCTTC. Protein sequence: CASSLDWQQFF. This sequence joins TRBV11-2 and TRBJ2-1; D is perhaps TRBD2 (5 bases). Trimming shortened V by 3 bases and J by 11 bases, and 8 bases separated the two germline ends. Germline CDR1 reads SGHAT; CDR2 reads FQNNGV. The CDR3 has 11 amino acids.

This sequence joins TRBV5-1 and TRBJ1-2; tentative D call: TRBD1 (6 bases). There are 15 residues in the CDR3. V was shortened by 0 bases and J by 4 bases, with 13 bases between the two germline ends. CDR1 and CDR2 (germline): SGHRS, YFSETQ. DNA for the CDR3: TGCGCCAGCAGCTTGGAACAGGGTCTCGTCTATGGCTACACCTTC. This gives the protein CASSLEQGLVYGYTF.

This chain links TRBV30 with TRBJ2-1, with 8 bases that match TRBD2. Germline lookup yields CDR1 GTSNPN and CDR2 SVGIG (reference sequence). With 0 bases clipped from V and 8 bases from J, the junction kept 0 bases outside the gene matches. The CDR3 contains 12 residues. Here the CDR3 reads CAWSVAGDEQFF. The DNA for the CDR3 is TGTGCCTGGAGTGTAGCGGGAGATGAGCAGTTCTTC.

This clonotype has ten or more counts. This chain uses TRBV20-1 with TRBJ1-2; TRBD1 agrees at 9 bases. Germline CDR1 is DFQATT and CDR2 is SNEGSKA (reference sequence). Trimming took 5 bases from V and 5 from J; bases not matched to a gene: 3. This CDR3 comprises 12 residues. Here the CDR3 reads CSAPTGGYGYTF. In nucleotides, the CDR3 is TGCAGTGCTCCGACAGGGGGATATGGCTACACCTTC.

The sample holds many counts of this clonotype. This rearrangement joins TRBV20-1 to TRBJ2-7; 10 bases fit TRBD2. The length of the CDR3 is 15 residues. V lost 0 bases, J lost 3 bases, and 5 bases stayed unmatched. Germline-derived CDR1 and CDR2 are DFQATT and SNEGSKA (reference sequence). In nucleotides, the CDR3 is TGCAGTGCTAGAGATCGTACTAGCGGGATCTACGAGCAGTACTTC. It specifies CSARDRTSGIYEQYF.

This sequence joins TRBV19 and TRBJ1-2; TRBD1 matches at 10 bases. The CDR3 extends over 15 amino acids. The junction had 10 bases not matched to a gene; V was cut back by 7 bases and J by 5 bases. The germline CDR1 and CDR2 sequences are LNHDA and SQIVND (reference sequence). DNA of the CDR3: TGTGCCAGTACCCCGAGGAGGACAGGGGGGTATGGCTACACCTTC. Its protein is CASTPRRTGGYGYTF.

This clonotype was recorded a few times. The J gene is TRBJ2-7, the V gene TRBV30; D uncertain. Trimming stripped 3 bases from V and 1 base from J, with 13 bases between. The germline gives CDR1 GTSNPN, CDR2 SVGIG (reference sequence). CDR3 length equals 14 residues. CDR3 in amino acids: CAWRRKAQSYEQYF. The CDR3 nucleotides are TGTGCCTGGAGGCGTAAAGCGCAATCCTACGAGCAGTACTTC.

In its sample, this clonotype was seen many times. The chain carries TRBV7-2 and TRBJ1-2; 8 nucleotides agree with TRBD1. The V segment lost 0 bases and the J segment 4 bases; nucleotides outside the gene matches: 4. This CDR3 is 15 amino acids long. Germline CDR1 SGHTA, CDR2 FQGNSA. CDR3 sequence (DNA): TGTGCCAGCAGCTTAGCCGGGACAGGACTCTATGGCTACACCTTC. Translating gives CASSLAGTGLYGYTF.

A few counts support this clonotype. The genes are TRBV16 and TRBJ1-5; 8 positions agree with TRBD1. V trimming: 1 base; J trimming: 4 bases; junction bases outside the gene matches: 6. The CDR3 extends over 16 amino acids. Germline values: CDR1 KGHSY, CDR2 FQNENV. Here the CDR3 reads CASSQFPGGGNQPQHF. Here the CDR3 DNA reads TGTGCCAGCAGCCAATTTCCAGGGGGCGGTAATCAGCCCCAGCATTTT.

The gene calls are TRBV3-2 and TRBJ2-7; TRBD1, the table's D call, lacks a check against the DNA. TRBV3-2 counts as a pseudogene. The CDR3 length is 16 residues. CDR3 sequence: CASSQAGSVVAYEQYF. CDR3 DNA sequence: TGTGCCAGCAGCCAAGCCGGGAGCGTAGTAGCCTACGAGCAGTACTTC.

This clonotype occurred many times. The genes are TRBV20-1 and TRBJ2-5; 7 positions match TRBD1. The CDR3 has 12 residues. CDR1 and CDR2 (germline): DFQATT, SNEGSKA (reference sequence). Trimming removed 3 bases from V and 3 bases from J; junction bases left unmatched: 1. As DNA, the CDR3 is TGCAGTGCTAGTGACAGGGAAGAGACCCAGTACTTC. As protein: CSASDREETQYF.

The V and J genes are TRBV28 and TRBJ2-1, with 12 bases aligning to TRBD2. The V gene end was trimmed by 4 bases and the J gene end by 7 bases; junction bases not matched to a gene: 8. The germline gives CDR1 MDHEN, CDR2 SYDVKM. The CDR3 sequence is 16 residues long. CDR3 coding DNA: TGTGCCAGCAGTTCTCTAGCGGGAGGGGGGCCAAATGAGCAGTTCTTC. Translating it yields CASSSLAGGGPNEQFF.

Many counts were recorded for this clonotype. The chain has TRBV6-1 and TRBJ1-1; TRBD1 is a possible D gene (5 bases). The length of the CDR3 is 12 residues. V was pared by 6 bases and J by 8 bases, with 13 bases between. The germline V gene encodes CDR1 MNHNS and CDR2 SASEGT. This CDR3 is CASSPNNREAFF. CDR3 nucleotide sequence: TGTGCCAGCAGCCCGAACAACAGGGAAGCTTTCTTT.

This clonotype was seen at least ten times. The V and J genes are TRBV2 and TRBJ2-5; a possible D gene is TRBD1 (5 bases). V was shortened by 3 bases and J by 5 bases, with 10 bases between the two germline ends. Germline V gene data show CDR1 as SNHLY and CDR2 as FYNNEI. CDR3 length: 13 amino acids. This CDR3 is CASSEEQGETQYF. CDR3 DNA: TGTGCCAGCAGTGAGGAGCAGGGTGAGACCCAGTACTTC.

This clonotype was detected ten times or more. The chain carries TRBV5-5 and TRBJ2-2, with 8 bases matching TRBD2. Looked up from germline, CDR1 is SGHKS and CDR2 is YYEKEE (reference sequence). V was pared by 0 bases and J by 7 bases, with 8 bases of the junction left unmatched. The CDR3 contains 16 residues. The CDR3 DNA sequence: TGTGCCAGCAGCTTGGCCCCCGGGAGGGACGTCGGGGAGCTGTTTTTT. It yields the protein CASSLAPGRDVGELFF.

Notes on this clonotype: A single base separates this from a much larger clone, so it may be a read error. The V and J genes are TRBV20-1 and TRBJ2-6; tentatively, D is TRBD2 (6 bases). Trimming cost V 6 bases and J 1 base, with 13 bases left between them. The CDR3 is made up of 15 amino acids. Looked up from germline, CDR1 is DFQATT and CDR2 is SNEGSKA (reference sequence). The DNA of the CDR3 is TGCAGTGCGAACCCCGGGGGTTCTGGGGCCAACGTCCTGACTTTC. It translates to CSANPGGSGANVLTF.

Concerning this clonotype: Being one base from a much bigger clone, this may be a read error. The chain joins TRBV28 to TRBJ1-1, with D possibly TRBD1 on 5 matching bases. V dropped 6 bases and J dropped 0 bases, with 11 bases sitting between them. The CDR3 is 14 amino acids. Germline V gives CDR1 MDHEN, CDR2 SYDVKM. The DNA for the CDR3 is TGTGCCAGCAGACTGGGACTGCTGAACACTGAAGCTTTCTTT. Translating it yields CASRLGLLNTEAFF.

This clonotype was detected only a few times. The chain joins TRBV19 to TRBJ2-1; 10 bases line up with TRBD1. The J segment lost 9 bases and the V segment lost 1 base, leaving 3 bases of the junction unmatched. CDR3 length equals 14 residues. CDR1 is LNHDA, CDR2 SQIVND, per germline (reference sequence). In DNA, the CDR3 is TGTGCCAGTAGTATAGGGACAGGGGGAACTGAGCAGTTCTTC. Its protein is CASSIGTGGTEQFF. Full variable domain (rest looked up from reference TRBV19 and TRBJ2-1): DGGITQSPKYLFRKEGQNVTLSCEQNLNHDAMYWYRQDPGQGLRLIYYSQIVNDFQKGDIAEGYSVSREKKESFPLTVTSAQKNPTAFYLCASSIGTGGTEQFFGPGTRLTVL.

This clonotype was picked up a small number of times. J is TRBJ2-1 and V is TRBV29-1; D gene ambiguous. V dropped 6 bases and J dropped 2 bases, with 14 bases sitting between them. The CDR3 spans 14 residues. The V gene's germline CDR1 is SQVTM and CDR2 ANQGSEA. The CDR3 protein is CSVLGLTTYNEQFF. CDR3 bases: TGCAGCGTCCTTGGGCTAACAACCTACAATGAGCAGTTCTTC.

The table lists this clonotype with many counts. In DNA form, the CDR3 reads TGTGCCAGCAGCCACTTTGCCTGGGTGGACACCGGGGAGCTGTTTTTT. Translating it yields CASSHFAWVDTGELFF. The chain links TRBV7-9 to TRBJ2-2; D uncertain. The ends were cut back, 5 bases at V and 3 bases at J, with 16 bases in the middle. The CDR3 sequence is 16 residues long. CDR1 SEHNR and CDR2 FQNEAQ come from the germline V gene (reference sequence).

This clonotype appeared many times. The rearrangement links TRBV2 to TRBJ2-3, with TRBD1 identical over 7 bases. Germline values: CDR1 SNHLY, CDR2 FYNNEI. The CDR3 runs 19 residues. V was clipped by 5 bases and J by 1 base; unmatched bases: 18. CDR3 in amino acids: CASSKGQRSGNLRTDTQYF. CDR3 sequence (DNA): TGTGCCAGCAGTAAGGGACAGCGCTCGGGCAACCTACGCACAGATACGCAGTATTTT.

This clonotype was seen repeatedly, ten times or more. The V gene is TRBV30, the J gene TRBJ1-5; no definite D call. The CDR3 runs 13 residues. The germline V gene encodes CDR1 GTSNPN and CDR2 SVGIG (reference sequence). V gave up 0 bases and J gave up 4 bases, with 7 bases separating them. The CDR3 here is CAWSVRRNQPQHF. For the CDR3, the DNA is TGTGCCTGGAGTGTACGAAGAAATCAGCCCCAGCATTTT.

This clonotype was seen ten or more times. The chain is built from TRBV3-1 and TRBJ2-6; D tentatively reads TRBD1 or TRBD2 (6 bases each). The V and J ends lost 4 bases and 2 bases respectively, with 9 bases between them. The CDR3 has 15 residues. Germline assignment: CDR1 LGHDT and CDR2 YNNKEL (reference sequence). CDR3 amino acids: CASSPRGAGANVLTF. The CDR3 DNA follows: TGTGCCAGCAGCCCGAGGGGGGCTGGGGCCAACGTCCTGACTTTC.

This clonotype has a count of ten or more. This chain links TRBV3-1 with TRBJ2-7, with D perhaps TRBD2 (6 bases). Trimming shortened V by 3 bases and J by 6 bases, and 15 bases separated the two germline ends. Germline assignment: CDR1 LGHDT and CDR2 YNNKEL (reference sequence). The CDR3 contains 14 residues. The CDR3 spells CASSQPGVATEQYF. The CDR3 DNA reads TGTGCCAGCAGCCAGCCGGGAGTAGCGACCGAGCAGTACTTC.

This clonotype came up many times. The V and J genes are TRBV4-2 and TRBJ2-2; no firm D call. The germline V gene has CDR1 LGHNA and CDR2 YNFKEQ. The CDR3 has 14 residues. V shed 1 base and J shed 6 bases, with 9 bases lying between them. The DNA of the CDR3 is TGTGCCAGCAGCCAAGGAGCCGCCCCCGGGGAGCTGTTTTTT. As protein: CASSQGAAPGELFF.

Of note for this clonotype: This may be a read error: a much more frequent sequence differs by one nucleotide. This chain links TRBV2 with TRBJ1-1; TRBD1 matches 9 bases. This CDR3 contains 15 residues. The V gene's germline CDR1 is SNHLY and CDR2 FYNNEI. CDR3 sequence (DNA): TGTGTCAGCACCAGAATCGGGACAGGGAGTGCTGAAGCTTTCTTT. Its translation: CVSTRIGTGSAEAFF.